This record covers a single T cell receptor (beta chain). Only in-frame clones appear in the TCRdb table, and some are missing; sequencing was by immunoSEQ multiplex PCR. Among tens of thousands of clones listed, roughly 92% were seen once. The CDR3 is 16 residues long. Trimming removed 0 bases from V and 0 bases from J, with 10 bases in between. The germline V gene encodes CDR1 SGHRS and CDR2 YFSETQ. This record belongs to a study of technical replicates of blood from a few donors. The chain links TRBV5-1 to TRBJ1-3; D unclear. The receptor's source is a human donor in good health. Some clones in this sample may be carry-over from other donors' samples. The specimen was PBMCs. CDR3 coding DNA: TGCGCCAGCAGCTTGGCCCTCGGAGCCTCTGGAAACACCATATATTTT. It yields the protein CASSLALGASGNTIYF.